The clone carrying this TCR beta chain has only one observation. Antigen unknown. Here immunoSEQ multiplex PCR was the method, and the copy in TCRdb shows in-frame clones only, minus some. The repertoire includes about 28,000 clones, approximately 81% of them detected once, and around 17% sits in the top ten. The data were obtained in a study of radiotherapy plus CTLA-4 blockade in lung cancer. Study-wide points: Early blood T cell clone changes and increased post-radiation serum interferon-beta were reportedly the strongest response predictors.

Source: peripheral blood, taken from a patient treated with radiotherapy plus ipilimumab. This sequence originates from a human donor with non-small cell lung cancer that progressed on radiotherapy plus ipilimumab.

The CDR3 DNA sequence: TGTGCCAGCATAGGGGTCAGGTATGGTGGCTACACCTTC. Protein sequence: CASIGVRYGGYTF. V usage is TRBV6-1 and J usage is TRBJ1-2, with D possibly matching TRBD1 (5 bases). This CDR3 comprises 13 residues. The germline CDR1 and CDR2 sequences are MNHNS and SASEGT. Deletions cut 7 bases from V and 7 bases from J, with 16 bases between.